These 5 T cell receptor beta chains came from one sample sequenced in a study of OX40 agonist ivuxolimab in advanced cancers. TCRdb's copy holds only in-frame clones and misses some; the assay was immunoSEQ multiplex PCR. The sample includes around 56,000 clones, approximately 88% seen only once; the top ten take around 10%. This specimen consisted of CD4+ or CD8+ T cells sorted from blood, obtained in a trial of the OX40 agonist ivuxolimab. These receptors all come from an adult with an advanced solid tumor such as melanoma, head and neck, liver or kidney cancer.

A single count supports this clone. This chain links TRBV6-4 with TRBJ1-1; 7 bases align to TRBD1. CDR1 is MRHNA and CDR2 is SNTAGT in the germline V gene. Trimming at V came to 3 bases and at J to 1 base, leaving 8 bases not matched to a gene. The CDR3 length is 16 residues. In DNA form, the CDR3 reads TGTGCCAGCAGTGAGTACAGGGGAGTGGCGAACACTGAAGCTTTCTTT. This encodes CASSEYRGVANTEAFF.

The J gene is TRBJ1-5, the V gene TRBV19; D perhaps matches TRBD1 (5 bases). Germline values: CDR1 LNHDA, CDR2 SQIVND (reference sequence). V was trimmed by 5 bases and J by 7 bases, leaving 18 bases between them. This CDR3 has 15 amino acids. In DNA, the CDR3 is TGTGCCAGTAGTCGACCTACAAAGTGGGGCCAGCCCCAGCATTTT. Its translation is CASSRPTKWGQPQHF.

The genes are TRBV29-1 and TRBJ2-1, with D perhaps TRBD1 or TRBD2 (5 bases each). CDR3 size: 10 residues. Looked up from germline, CDR1 is SQVTM and CDR2 is ANQGSEA. Trimming removed 4 bases at V and 8 bases at J, with 6 bases between. CDR3 sequence reads: CSVVGDEQFF. The CDR3 DNA follows: TGCAGCGTTGTGGGGGATGAGCAGTTCTTC.

The gene calls are TRBV21-1 and TRBJ2-7; TRBD2 reflects the table's D call only, with no check against the DNA. TRBV21-1 represents a pseudogene. This CDR3 has 14 residues. The CDR3: CASRTRDGAYEQYF. The CDR3 DNA is TGTGCCAGCAGGACTAGGGACGGAGCCTACGAGCAGTACTTC.

V is TRBV29-1 and J is TRBJ2-1, with D uncertain. Germline CDR1 is SQVTM and CDR2 is ANQGSEA. Trimming removed 1 base from V and 0 bases from J, with 13 bases in between. The CDR3 extends over 16 amino acids. The CDR3 protein is CSVEVGRRSSYNEQFF. The CDR3 DNA is TGCAGCGTTGAAGTTGGACGGCGGAGCTCCTACAATGAGCAGTTCTTC.